This record concerns one TCR beta chain sequence. Produced via immunoSEQ multiplex PCR; TCRdb's table is partial and in-frame only. The sample contains hundreds of thousands of clones, 75% to 90% of which appear only once. The data were obtained in a study of blood T cell repertoires in COVID-19. Germline V gene data show CDR1 as LGHDT and CDR2 as YNNKEL (reference sequence). This CDR3 comprises 14 residues. The V end lost 4 bases, the J end lost 6 bases, and 15 bases lay between the germline ends. Participants came from under 30 US areas, aged roughly 18 to 95 years. This rearrangement joins TRBV3-1 (or the pseudogene TRBV3-2) to TRBJ1-1; TRBD1 might be the D (5 bases). The receptor was isolated from a woman between 45 and 60 years old who had recovered from COVID-19. Sequencing was performed on PBMCs or T cells enriched from blood (not recorded which). The CDR3, as DNA: TGTGCCAGCAGCCCCCGAAGGACATCTTCTGAAGCTTTCTTT. Residues: CASSPRRTSSEAFF.